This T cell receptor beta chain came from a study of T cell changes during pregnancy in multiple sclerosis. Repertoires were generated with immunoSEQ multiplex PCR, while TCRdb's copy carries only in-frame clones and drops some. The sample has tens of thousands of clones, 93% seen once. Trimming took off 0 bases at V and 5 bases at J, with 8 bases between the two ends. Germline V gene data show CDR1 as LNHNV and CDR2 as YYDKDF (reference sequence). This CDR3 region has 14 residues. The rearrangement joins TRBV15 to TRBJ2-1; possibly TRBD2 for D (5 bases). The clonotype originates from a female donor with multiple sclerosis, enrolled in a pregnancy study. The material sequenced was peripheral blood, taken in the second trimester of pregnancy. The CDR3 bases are TGTGCCACCAGCAGAGACGGAGGTAACAATGAGCAGTTCTTC. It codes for CATSRDGGNNEQFF.